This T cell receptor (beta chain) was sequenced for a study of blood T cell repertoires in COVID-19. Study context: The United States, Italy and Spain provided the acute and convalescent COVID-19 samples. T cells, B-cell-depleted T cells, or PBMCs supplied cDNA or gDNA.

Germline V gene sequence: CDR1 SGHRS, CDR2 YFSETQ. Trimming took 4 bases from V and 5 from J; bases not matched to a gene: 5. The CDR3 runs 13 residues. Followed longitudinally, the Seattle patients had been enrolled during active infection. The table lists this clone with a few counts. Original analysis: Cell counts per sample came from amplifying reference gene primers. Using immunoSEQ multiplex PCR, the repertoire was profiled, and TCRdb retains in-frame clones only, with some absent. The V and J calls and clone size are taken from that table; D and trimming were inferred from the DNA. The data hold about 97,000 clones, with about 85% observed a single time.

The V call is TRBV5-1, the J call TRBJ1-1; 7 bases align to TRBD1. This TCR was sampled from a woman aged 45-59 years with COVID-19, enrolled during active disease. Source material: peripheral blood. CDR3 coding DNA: TGCGCCAGCAGCAAGGGACAGAAGACTGAAGCTTTCTTT. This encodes CASSKGQKTEAFF.